A selection of T cell receptor beta chains follows, all from one sample in a study of T cell responses to AZD1222 COVID-19 vaccine. The assay was immunoSEQ multiplex PCR, and TCRdb's table has in-frame clones only and misses some. The sample lists fewer than 80,000 clones; around 88% were seen once. The sequencing here drew on peripheral blood, taken 28 days after the second dose of the MenACWY control vaccine. These receptors were taken from an adult who received the MenACWY meningococcal vaccine as a control. The CDR3 runs from the conserved cysteine through the conserved F or W. The D gene is left open where the match is weak. Only some rows state a clone size, as once, few, many or a class for expanded clones.

>TRBV5-8|16|TRBJ2-5|NA|TRBD1
TGTGCCAGCAGCCACTGGACAGGGAGTTCTAGGGAGACCCAGTACTTC
CASSHWTGSSRETQYF
>TRBV3-1/TRBV3-2|16|TRBJ2-1|NA|NA
TGTGCCAGCAGCCAGAGTGGGGGGCTGGTCTACAATGAGCAGTTCTTC
CASSQSGGLVYNEQFF
>TRBV4-2|15|TRBJ2-3|NA|NA
TGTGCCAGCAGCCCCGGTTCTAGGGACACAGATACGCAGTATTTT
CASSPGSRDTDTQYF
>TRBV5-6|13|TRBJ1-5|NA|NA
TGTGCCAGCAGCTTGCCAGGGAGTCAGCCCCAGCATTTT
CASSLPGSQPQHF
>TRBV5-4|15|TRBJ1-3|NA|NA
TGTGCCAGCAGCTTAGACAGACTTGCTGGAAACACCATATATTTT
CASSLDRLAGNTIYF
>TRBV10-3|14|TRBJ2-5|NA|NA
TGTGCCATCAGTGCCTCCACCGAACGAGAGACCCAGTACTTC
CAISASTERETQYF
>TRBV4-2|16|TRBJ2-2|NA|NA
TGTGCCAGCAGCCAGAATATAGCGCCGAACACCGGGGAGCTGTTTTTT
CASSQNIAPNTGELFF
>TRBV3-1/TRBV3-2|16|TRBJ2-3|NA|TRBD2
TGTGCCAGCAGCCAGGGACTAGCGGGGGGGTCCGATACGCAGTATTTT
CASSQGLAGGSDTQYF
>TRBV3-1/TRBV3-2|16|TRBJ1-1|NA|TRBD1
TGTGCCAGCAGCCTTCGGACAGGGTGGGTGAACACTGAAGCTTTCTTT
CASSLRTGWVNTEAFF
>TRBV6-4|15|TRBJ2-1|NA|TRBD1
TGTGCCAGCAGTGACTCGACAGGGGGCTACAATGAGCAGTTCTTC
CASSDSTGGYNEQFF
>TRBV12-3/TRBV12-4|13|TRBJ2-6|NA|NA
TGTGCCAGCAGGGGGACTGGGGCCAACGTCCTGACTTTC
CASRGTGANVLTF
>TRBV9|16|TRBJ2-5|NA|NA
TGTGCCAGCAGCGTAGAAGCGGCGGGGAGACAAGAGACCCAGTACTTC
CASSVEAAGRQETQYF
>TRBV5-1|17|TRBJ2-5|NA|TRBD2
TGCGCCAGCAGCCCAGGGACTAGCGGTTCGCGGAGGGAGACCCAGTACTTC
CASSPGTSGSRRETQYF
>TRBV5-1|16|TRBJ2-1|once|NA
TGCGCCAGCAGCTTGGCCGGGCGGGGCTCCTACAATGAGCAGTTCTTC
CASSLAGRGSYNEQFF
>TRBV7-9|16|TRBJ1-3|once|NA
TGTGCCAGCAGCCCCCCCGGACAAACCTCTGGAAACACCATATATTTT
CASSPPGQTSGNTIYF
>TRBV18|14|TRBJ1-4|NA|NA
TGTGCCAGCCAACGGACAGCAACTAATGAAAAACTGTTTTTT
CASQRTATNEKLFF
>TRBV27|14|TRBJ2-3|NA|TRBD1
TGTGCCAGCAAGACGGGGACAGGGGAGGATACGCAGTATTTT
CASKTGTGEDTQYF
>TRBV4-1|14|TRBJ2-7|few|NA
TGCGCCAGCAGCCAAATGCTAGCATCCTACGAGCAGTACTTC
CASSQMLASYEQYF